The clone carrying this TCR beta chain was picked up a small number of times. Its target is not known. This entry is derived from a study of T cells after yellow fever vaccination. A single record per CDR3 protein comes from TCRdb applying MiXCR to the 5' RACE reads. The sample has approximately 300,000 distinct CDR3 sequences; 10% to 15% are singletons. Findings and limits, study-wide: By day 5 rather than day 15, the secondary response had peaked, though it was weaker.

Germline-derived CDR1 and CDR2 are MNHEY and SVGAGI. CDR3 length: 15 amino acids. V was shortened by 1 base and J by 6 bases, with 13 bases between the two germline ends. Specimen: CD4+ T cells sorted from PBMCs, collected 45 days after the yellow fever booster vaccination. This rearrangement joins TRBV6-5 to TRBJ1-5, with D possibly being TRBD1 (5 bases). The source of this sequence is a man aged 25 to 40 who received the YFV17D yellow fever vaccine. The DNA for the CDR3 is TGTGCCAGCAGTTACTGGCAGGGTGAGGGTCAGCCCCAGCATTTT. The encoded protein is CASSYWQGEGQPQHF.